Following are 3 T cell receptor beta chains from one sample sequenced in a study of Graves' ophthalmopathy and Graves' hyperthyroidism. For repertoire sequencing, the TCR beta CDR3 regions were amplified from RNA transcripts. First-round RT-PCR relied on HTBI primers, and a second-round multiplex PCR came next. Each CDR3 protein is one row after TCRdb ran MiXCR on the multiplex PCR reads. This table has under 400,000 distinct CDR3 sequences, roughly a sixth appearing once. Specimen: peripheral blood. All receptors come from an adult man with Graves' ophthalmopathy.

This clonotype was seen a few times. The CDR3 reads CASSPRTGGIDTF. CDR3 coding DNA: TGTGCCAGCAGCCCCCGGACAGGGGGCATTGACACCTTC. The chain links TRBV9 to TRBJ1-2, with TRBD1 matching 11 bases. Per germline, CDR1 SGDLS and CDR2 YYNGEE. Trimming at V came to 4 bases and at J to 12 bases, leaving 8 bases not matched to a gene. This CDR3 is 13 amino acids long.

This clonotype was detected ten times or more. This chain uses TRBV28 with TRBJ1-1, with D unresolved. This CDR3 region has 13 residues. Germline CDR1 MDHEN, CDR2 SYDVKM. Trimming took 6 bases from V and 4 from J, leaving 12 bases between them. CDR3 residues: CASRDYQSTEAFF. The CDR3 DNA sequence: TGTGCCAGCAGAGATTACCAAAGCACTGAAGCTTTCTTT.

This clonotype has ten or more counts. The chain recombines TRBV28 with TRBJ2-5, with unresolved D. The germline V gene encodes CDR1 MDHEN and CDR2 SYDVKM. The CDR3 contains 14 residues. Trimming removed 2 bases at V and 2 bases at J, with 9 bases between. CDR3 residues: CASSLQATQETQYF. CDR3 DNA: TGTGCCAGCAGTTTACAGGCTACGCAAGAGACCCAGTACTTC.